What follows is one T cell receptor (beta chain) and its context. This clone is a singleton in its sample. Its antigen target is currently unknown. No base qualities exist here, and no much larger clone lies one base off it. The data stem from a study of long-term antiretroviral therapy in people with HIV (dated by TCRdb to the early 2020s). As for the study more broadly: Collection of the earliest samples took place about a decade ahead of the 2015 WHO recommendation for immediate ART, at a time when ART was typically delayed until CD4 counts fell. This retrospective serial study examined whether starting ART and sustained HIV suppression were associated with changes in the composition and diversity of the TRB repertoire in peripheral blood. The cohort contributed over 150 cryopreserved PBMC samples from 30 adults with confirmed HIV infection, collected serially over a mean of approximately 6 years (range 1-12). Among the 25 to 30 participants with HIV, ten to twelve were female. No cross-contamination during QIAcube processing was seen in test extractions of a monoclonal T-cell line run alongside 33 polyclonal samples.

Participants were included only if at least one PBMC sample before ART initiation and at least two post-ART samples were available. Every participant with HIV received treatment in the United States of America. Before DNA extraction, cryopreserved samples of 1-10 million PBMC were thawed and then washed. At the time of the earliest PBMC sample for each participant with HIV, ages ranged from roughly 20 to 54 years. PBMC samples were contributed by each participant from 1-4 timepoints before ART initiation and 2-8 timepoints after ART initiation, with a median of 7 samples. For every participant, serial HIV viral load, CD4+ T-cell count, ART history and demographic data were obtained. A Qiagen kit on a QIAcube was used to extract genomic DNA from unsorted PBMC, with samples processed in batches of 12. What the work shows at the level of the full study, not this receptor alone: Since PBMC availability was limited, sequencing covered only the TCR beta chain, with no alpha chain pairing. HIV repertoires had narrower CDR3 length ranges than controls, and the network structure suggested an antigen-experienced repertoire that shifted only slightly toward naive after ART. The samples were dated from the mid-2000s to the late 2010s, and the ART regimens that were used may be less effective than current ART regimens. At every time point, the repertoire was dominated by expanded TRB clones first identified before ART initiation, although this dominance fluctuated and, in many PLHIV, declined after ART. No data were available on ART adherence, viral resistance or therapy changes, limiting inferences about post-ART repertoire changes. Starting ART was linked to a significant rise in TRB diversity, yet even after long-term ART the diversity remained significantly lower than in transplant donor controls. Unsorted PBMC were profiled instead of sorted CD4+ and CD8+ T cells because pre-ART samples had limited cell numbers.

Sequencing of the TRB variable region was done with the immunoSEQ hsTCRB v3.0 assay at survey level resolution. A depth of roughly 35,000-55,000 T-cell genomes per sample was targeted for TRB sequencing. Pooled TRB libraries were sequenced on an Illumina MiSeq with a v3 150-cycle kit. For the original study's pipeline: Analysis of repertoires was carried out in R inside a reproducible Nextflow workflow spanning QC, data transformation and analysis. LymphoSeq2, an R package for AIRR-Seq data exploration, was used to implement custom analyses. After excluding a handful of samples that yielded fewer than 5000 total TRB sequences, 150 to 200 HIV repertoires remained for analysis. Among the roughly 190 retained HIV repertoires, some 60 were collected before ART initiation and 120 to 140 after ART initiation. Each repertoire was downsampled to 5000 TRB nucleotide sequences, and summary statistics were averaged across 100 downsampling iterations. Only TRB sequences with CDR3 regions of at least seven amino acids were retained for analysis. Diversity was assessed using a clonality score derived from Shannon entropy and using the Gini coefficient. In repertoire networks, the top 5000 CDR3 amino acid sequences were linked whenever an edit distance of one separated two sequences. Antigen specificity groups and MHC restriction were predicted for TRB CDR3 amino acid sequences with GLIPH2. Known CMV, EBV, HIV or tissue antigen associations were flagged by matching CDR3 amino acid sequences against VDJdb and McPAS-TCR. Pre-ART, post-ART and control groups were compared with Wilcoxon signed-rank tests and Holm-Bonferroni correction. The table was pulled from immuneACCESS by TCRdb, which kept in-frame rearrangements only. Such tables lose some clones; where checked, under half of the loss comes from unresolved V genes, and the rest has no known cause. Clone size and V and J calls were adopted from that table, with D and trimming inferred from the DNA. For this sample the table gives approximately 24,000 clones, of which about 87% were detected only once. The ten largest clones take up 8.7% of the sample.

Based on the germline V gene, the CDR1 and CDR2 sequences are SGHVS and FQNEAQ. V gives up 2 bases and J gives up 1 base, and the segment between their germline ends measures 5 bases. Including the terminal cysteine and phenylalanine, the CDR3 comprises 13 residues. Solely the CDR3 DNA is kept, with 39 bases framed from the first base. This material consisted of unsorted PBMCs, taken 1.8 years before starting antiretroviral therapy. The clonotype comes from a man aged 50 or older with HIV. This receptor chain uses TRBV7-8 and TRBJ1-1; the D gene remains uncertain. The CDR3 protein sequence reads: CASSLRQNTEAFF. Here is the DNA: TGTGCCAGCAGCTTAAGGCAGAACACTGAAGCTTTCTTT.